The 24 T cell receptor beta chains below all came from one sample that was sequenced in a study of blood T cell repertoires in COVID-19. Sequenced by immunoSEQ multiplex PCR; TCRdb stores in-frame clones only, minus some. The sample shows about 120,000 clones, approximately 83% of them seen only once. Sequences were obtained from peripheral blood. The receptors were sampled from a woman in her 70s with acute or convalescent COVID-19.

The chain joins TRBV5-1 to TRBJ2-7, with D maybe TRBD1 (6 bases). CDR1 is SGHRS and CDR2 is YFSETQ in the germline V gene. The CDR3 spans 12 residues. Deletions cut 4 bases from V and 7 bases from J, with 12 bases between. CDR3 loop: CASSSGQNEQYF. Here the CDR3 DNA reads TGCGCCAGCAGCAGTGGACAGAATGAGCAGTACTTC.

The rearrangement links TRBV4-3 to TRBJ1-1, with a possible D match to TRBD1 (6 bases). V gave up 1 base and J gave up 5 bases, with 17 bases separating them. The CDR3 consists of 16 residues. The germline gives CDR1 LGHNA, CDR2 YSLEER. As DNA, the CDR3 is TGCGCCAGCAGCCAAGGGGCAGGGGTGGCTGGGACTGAAGCTTTCTTT. The encoded protein is CASSQGAGVAGTEAFF.

The chain recombines TRBV5-8 with TRBJ1-1, with D perhaps TRBD1 (5 bases). V lost 2 bases, J lost 0 bases, and 11 bases lay in between. Germline CDR1 reads SGHTS; CDR2 reads YDEGEE. This CDR3 is built from 15 residues. The CDR3 nucleotides read TGTGCCAGCAGCTTTCCGGGACTCATGAACACTGAAGCTTTCTTT. Amino acids: CASSFPGLMNTEAFF.

The rearrangement links TRBV5-1 to TRBJ2-5; 10 positions agree with TRBD2. The length of the CDR3 is 15 residues. The ends lost 4 bases at V and 5 bases at J; junction bases unmatched: 8. Germline V CDR1 and CDR2: SGHRS, YFSETQ. The CDR3, as DNA: TGCGCCAGCAGCACAGCGGGGGGGCCTGGGGAGACCCAGTACTTC. Encoded protein: CASSTAGGPGETQYF.

The V and J genes are TRBV5-5 and TRBJ2-2; TRBD2 matches at 8 bases. V lost 0 bases and J lost 8; bases outside the gene matches: 6. CDR3 length equals 15 residues. Germline V CDR1 and CDR2: SGHKS, YYEKEE (reference sequence). The CDR3 protein is CASSLATGLGGELFF. The CDR3 bases are TGTGCCAGCAGCTTGGCCACGGGACTAGGAGGGGAGCTGTTTTTT.

The chain uses TRBV21-1 and TRBJ1-6; the DNA was not used to check the table's D call, TRBD1. TRBV21-1 is tagged as a pseudogene. This CDR3 contains 15 residues. The CDR3, as DNA: TGTGCCAGCAGCAATGAGGGGGAGTATAATTCACCCCTCCACTTT. It encodes CASSNEGEYNSPLHF.

This sequence joins TRBV13 and TRBJ1-4, with 7 bases identical to TRBD1. Losses at the gene ends were 6 bases for V and 8 bases for J; bases not matched to a gene: 6. Germline CDR1 is PRHDT and CDR2 is FYEKMQ (reference sequence). This CDR3 has 13 amino acids. The CDR3 here is CASRRQGEEKLFF. In DNA form, the CDR3 reads TGTGCCAGCAGGCGACAGGGAGAGGAAAAACTGTTTTTT.

The gene calls are TRBV20-1 and TRBJ2-7, with D possibly matching TRBD1 (6 bases). CDR3 size: 15 residues. Germline CDR1 is DFQATT and CDR2 is SNEGSKA (reference sequence). V gave up 3 bases and J gave up 3 bases, with 18 bases separating them. This chain's CDR3 is CSASDVAGARYEQYV. The DNA of the CDR3 is TGCAGTGCTAGTGATGTTGCAGGGGCTCGCTACGAGCAGTACGTC.

This clone was picked up a small number of times. The chain recombines TRBV6-2 or TRBV6-3 with TRBJ1-5; TRBD1 might be the D (6 bases). The V end was cut by 2 bases, the J end by 1 base, with 15 bases between. Germline CDR1 and CDR2: MNHEY and SVGEGT. The CDR3 consists of 17 residues. The CDR3 is CASSYPAAGASNQPQHF. The DNA of the CDR3 is TGTGCCAGCAGTTACCCCGCGGCGGGGGCGAGCAATCAGCCCCAGCATTTT.

This clone appeared a single time. The rearrangement links TRBV25-1 to TRBJ1-1; a possible D gene is TRBD1 (5 bases). Deletions cut 6 bases from V and 6 bases from J, with 14 bases between. The V gene's germline CDR1 is MGHDK and CDR2 SYGVNS. The CDR3 extends over 13 amino acids. The CDR3 region has the DNA TGTGCCAGCAGGGGTGAAGGGGTCGCTGAAGCTTTCTTT. Translation gives CASRGEGVAEAFF.

DNA of the CDR3: TGTGCCAGCAGTGAATTGTGGGGGGGTTTAGATACGCAGTATTTT. Protein sequence: CASSELWGGLDTQYF. V is TRBV2 and J is TRBJ2-3; 7 bases are shared with TRBD2. V trimming: 2 bases; J trimming: 5 bases; junction bases outside the gene matches: 7. Germline CDR1 and CDR2: SNHLY and FYNNEI. The CDR3 runs to 15 residues.

This chain connects TRBV5-5 to TRBJ2-5; the match to TRBD1 covers 10 bases. CDR1 SGHKS and CDR2 YYEKEE come from the germline V gene (reference sequence). V dropped 4 bases and J dropped 2; count of bases not matched to a gene: 5. CDR3 length equals 15 residues. The CDR3 here is CASSRGGQGQETQYF. The CDR3 DNA reads as TGTGCCAGCAGCCGTGGGGGACAGGGGCAAGAGACCCAGTACTTC.

The chain is built from TRBV5-4 and TRBJ2-3; 11 bases map to TRBD2. The CDR3 has 15 residues. After removal of 3 bases from V and 8 bases from J, the junction contained 8 bases not matched to a gene. Germline CDR1 SGHNT, CDR2 YYREEE (reference sequence). The CDR3 loop is CASSSSGGRQGTQYF. The CDR3 DNA reads TGTGCCAGCAGCTCTAGCGGGGGGAGGCAAGGTACGCAGTATTTT.

The chain joins TRBV24-1 to TRBJ2-5, with a tentative D call TRBD1 (5 bases). Germline V gives CDR1 KGHDR, CDR2 SFDVKD. The CDR3 is 16 residues long. Trimming took 3 bases from V and 4 from J, leaving 17 bases between them. CDR3 sequence: CATSDPRQKGIETQYF. The CDR3 DNA sequence: TGTGCCACCAGTGATCCTCGACAGAAGGGGATAGAGACCCAGTACTTC.

The rearrangement links TRBV28 to TRBJ1-4; D perhaps matches TRBD1 (6 bases). The CDR3 spans 13 residues. CDR1 MDHEN and CDR2 SYDVKM come from the germline V gene. V was clipped by 2 bases and J by 15 bases, with 16 bases between them. As DNA, the CDR3 is TGTGCCAGCAGTTTAGCATTAGCGGGACATATGTTTTTT. This sequence encodes CASSLALAGHMFF.

The chain combines TRBV11-3 with TRBJ1-5; D is unresolved. The CDR3 covers 13 residues. Trimming took off 5 bases at V and 4 bases at J, with 9 bases between the two ends. The germline V gene has CDR1 SGHNT and CDR2 YENEEA. The CDR3 DNA reads TGTGCCAGCAGCGCCGCGGGAAATCAGCCCCAGCATTTT. Its protein product is CASSAAGNQPQHF.

This clone was seen more than once but under ten times. The rearrangement uses TRBV5-1 and TRBJ1-1; D remains ambiguous. Trimming left V 0 bases short and J 1 base short, with 4 bases between. CDR3 length equals 13 residues. Germline CDR1 is SGHRS and CDR2 is YFSETQ. The CDR3 protein is CASSLGRNTEAFF. In nucleotides, the CDR3 is TGCGCCAGCAGCTTGGGGAGGAACACTGAAGCTTTCTTT.

The rearrangement links TRBV5-4 to TRBJ2-7, with 9 bases matching TRBD1. Trimming took 0 bases from V and 6 from J; bases not matched to a gene: 10. CDR3 length: 16 residues. Germline loops: CDR1 SGHNT, CDR2 YYREEE (reference sequence). CDR3 in amino acids: CASSLGGQGGLGEQYV. The CDR3 nucleotides are TGTGCCAGCAGCTTGGGGGGACAGGGAGGTTTGGGCGAGCAGTACGTC.

The chain recombines TRBV5-4 with TRBJ2-3, with a tentative D call TRBD1 (6 bases). Trimming pared 2 bases from V and 1 base from J, leaving 11 bases between. The germline V gene has CDR1 SGHNT and CDR2 YYREEE (reference sequence). This CDR3 has 15 amino acids. The CDR3 is CASSFAAGGTDTQYF. The CDR3 DNA is TGTGCCAGCAGCTTTGCGGCAGGGGGCACAGATACGCAGTATTTT.

The rearrangement links TRBV6-5 to TRBJ2-1; 7 nucleotides match TRBD1. The germline V gene encodes CDR1 MNHEY and CDR2 SVGAGI. After removal of 8 bases from V and 8 bases from J, the junction contained 15 bases not matched to a gene. The CDR3 totals 15 residues. The CDR3 region is CASGDTGASRHEQFF. In DNA form, the CDR3 reads TGTGCCAGCGGAGACACAGGGGCGAGTCGTCATGAGCAGTTCTTC.

V usage is TRBV11-3 and J usage is TRBJ2-3; 7 nucleotides match TRBD2. The CDR3 covers 14 residues. The trim removed 3 bases at V and 2 bases at J, leaving 2 bases unmatched. CDR1 and CDR2 (germline): SGHNT, YENEEA. The CDR3 reads CASSFGGTTDTQYF. CDR3 coding DNA: TGTGCCAGCAGCTTCGGGGGGACCACAGATACGCAGTATTTT.

The CDR3 nucleotides are TGTGCCAGCAGCTTGGTGGGACTTGGGCAAGGGATATCTGGAAACACCATATATTTT. Protein sequence: CASSLVGLGQGISGNTIYF. The gene calls are TRBV5-5 and TRBJ1-3; tentatively, D is TRBD1 (5 bases). V was clipped by 0 bases and J by 1 base, with 20 bases between them. The CDR3 is made up of 19 amino acids. The V gene's germline CDR1 is SGHKS and CDR2 YYEKEE (reference sequence).

The rearrangement links TRBV11-1 to TRBJ2-2; weak D call: TRBD2 (6 bases). The CDR3 is made up of 15 amino acids. V shed 7 bases and J shed 5 bases, with 17 bases lying between them. In germline, CDR1 is SGHAT, CDR2 FQDESV (reference sequence). In DNA, the CDR3 is TGTGCCAGCAAAAGCGGAAGGGCGGGGACCGGGGAGCTGTTTTTT. As protein: CASKSGRAGTGELFF.

The V gene is TRBV27, the J gene TRBJ2-3; 12 bases line up with TRBD1. The CDR3 loop spans 18 amino acids. From germline, CDR1 is MNHEY and CDR2 SMNVEV (reference sequence). V dropped 5 bases and J dropped 4; count of bases not matched to a gene: 13. CDR3 nucleotides: TGTGCCAGCAGTATAACCGGGACAGGGGGCGCGGGGGCAGATACGCAGTATTTT. Translating gives CASSITGTGGAGADTQYF.